The entry below describes one TCR beta chain. The antigen is unknown. This clone may be a read error of a much larger clone one base away. The same CDR3 can be traced to other DNA sequences in this sample. V was trimmed by 6 bases and J by 0 bases, leaving 4 bases between them. Germline V gene data show CDR1 as MNHEY and CDR2 as SMNVEV (reference sequence). The CDR3 spans 12 residues. Here immunoSEQ multiplex PCR was the method, and the copy in TCRdb shows in-frame clones only, minus some. In the table there are approximately 980,000 clones, about three quarters of which are singletons. This specimen comes from a study of shared clonotypes between healthy human individuals. The study's findings and limits: Relative to clonotypes present in all four donors, those not shared had lower generation probabilities. Tissues were not sampled, only blood, and their repertoires likely differ.

Nashville, Tennessee was home to all donors, who were Caucasian adults. The sequenced material came from memory CD4+ T cells sorted from blood. Subset: CD45RA-negative fraction. The sequence was obtained from a man younger than 30 in good health. V usage is TRBV27 and J usage is TRBJ2-3; no clear D. Here the CDR3 DNA reads TGTGCCAGCAGCTTTAGCACAGATACGCAGTATTTT. Residues: CASSFSTDTQYF.